A selection of T cell receptor beta chains follows, all from one sample in a study of blood T cells in healthy people across ages. TCRdb itself ran the 5' RACE reads through MiXCR, one entry per CDR3 protein. The table has approximately 690,000 distinct CDR3 sequences, roughly 58% seen once. Sequenced: blood. The receptors were gathered from a man between 60 and 75 years old in good health. Both conserved end residues are part of each CDR3.

TRBV14 | CASSHLATQYF
TRBV6-5 | CASSFGTNYNEQFF
TRBV2 | CASSPSTGVTNYGYTF
TRBV20-1 | CSARGLRNYGYTF
TRBV7-2 | CASSLNGVFSWDEQYF
TRBV28 | CASSFRGARAKNIQYF
TRBV5-1 | CASSTDSSYNEQFF
TRBV5-6 | CASSILEETQYF
TRBV4-1 | CASSQEEGYYEQYF
TRBV24-1 | CATSDTLRDWSYNEQFF
TRBV7-2 | CASSPGLGSGINEQFF
TRBV5-1 | CASSFQGATSGANVLTF
TRBV29-1 | CSASGGESNEQFF
TRBV7-2 | CASSLDTNEQFF
TRBV20-1 | CSARDGQSYEQYF
TRBV15 | CATSRVSGAIDTQYF
TRBV29-1 | CSVGVVGYGYTF
TRBV4-1 | CASSPTAGQGTEKLFF
TRBV9 | CASSVSTTNEKLFF
TRBV9 | CASSPGGLLGDTQYF
TRBV10-1 | CASSEGQGPYEQYF
TRBV5-1 | CASSPHLGTGKQETQYF
TRBV11-2 | CASSSGGQHNEKLFF
TRBV5-6 | CASSSPTGGTEAFF
TRBV29-1 | CSVERPPENIQYF
TRBV6-1 | CASSEVTQETQYF
TRBV7-9 | CASTPLGAGYNEQFF
TRBV10-3 | CAISAGGGYEQYF
TRBV20-1 | CSATGLAGGQYEQYF
TRBV7-2 | CASTRGAGETQYF
TRBV27 | CASSLFPGQAYEQYF
TRBV6-2/TRBV6-3 | CASSYTVAGTYEQYF
TRBV5-1 | CASAITTGTYEQYF
TRBV5-1 | CASSRRDNNEQFF
TRBV20-1 | CSARVTRGPAGGRSTDTQYF
TRBV5-5 | CASSFPTARYGYTF
TRBV20-1 | CSGNGFMNTEAFF
TRBV4-1 | CASSQVRAGRSGELFF
TRBV29-1 | CTTSGTGYTF
TRBV10-2 | CASSERQNTEAFF
TRBV21-1 | CASSKTTPRRFYYEQYF
TRBV12-3/TRBV12-4 | CASSFWIGRTGEQYF
TRBV10-3 | CATGKTASDSPLHF
TRBV3-1 | CASRDKIGRETQYF
TRBV14 | CASSQYRVADTQYF
TRBV20-1 | CSALLRDRSNQPQHF
TRBV29-1 | CSTRTGTDTQYF
TRBV20-1 | CSAKGSGVETQYF
TRBV2 | CAATQDSYEQYF
TRBV20-1 | CSANGGKHNEQFF
TRBV12-3/TRBV12-4 | CASSLRGKMDTQYF
TRBV28 | CASGTGGFEKLFF
TRBV29-1 | CSATGGVGRETQYF
TRBV10-3 | CAISGRITNYGYTF
TRBV5-1 | CASSRDIPLETQYF
TRBV3-1 | CASSQGNTYGYTF
TRBV7-8 | CASSPPRLAGTDTQYF